This entry lists 16 T cell receptor beta chains sequenced from one sample in a study of blood T cell repertoires in COVID-19. Sequencing used immunoSEQ multiplex PCR; TCRdb keeps in-frame clones, though not all of them. The sample includes hundreds of thousands of clones, less than 90% seen only once; the top ten take about 7.6%. The sequenced material came from peripheral blood. The receptors were sampled from a woman aged 55-70 years with COVID-19, enrolled during active disease.

J is TRBJ2-7 and V is TRBV5-1, with 10 bases matching TRBD2. This CDR3 spans 15 amino acids. V gave up 1 base and J gave up 7 bases; unmatched junction bases: 8. CDR1 SGHRS and CDR2 YFSETQ come from the germline V gene. CDR3 sequence (DNA): TGCGCCAGCAGCTTGTGGAGCGGGGGGGCCGGGGAGCAGTACTTC. Protein sequence: CASSLWSGGAGEQYF.

CDR3 residues: CASNPFRTGGVNEQFF. The DNA for the CDR3 is TGTGCCAGCAACCCCTTTAGGACAGGGGGTGTAAATGAGCAGTTCTTC. The chain is built from TRBV27 and TRBJ2-1; 10 bases align to TRBD1. The CDR3 covers 16 residues. Per germline, CDR1 MNHEY and CDR2 SMNVEV (reference sequence). V was clipped by 7 bases and J by 7 bases; unmatched bases: 13.

This chain links TRBV9 with TRBJ2-5; TRBD1 is a possible D gene (6 bases). Between the trimmed V and J ends, which lost 3 bases and 3 bases, there was a span of 12 bases. The germline V gene has CDR1 SGDLS and CDR2 YYNGEE. The CDR3 has 14 amino acids. CDR3 sequence: CASSATGQKETQYF. As DNA, the CDR3 is TGTGCCAGCAGCGCGACGGGACAAAAAGAGACCCAGTACTTC. Drawing the rest from reference TRBV9 and TRBJ2-5, the complete variable domain is DSGVTQTPKHLITATGQRVTLRCSPRSGDLSVYWYQQSLDQGLQFLIQYYNGEERAKGNILERFSAQQFPDLHSELNLSSLELGDSALYFCASSATGQKETQYFGPGTRLLVL.

The chain couples TRBV7-2 to TRBJ1-3, with no clear D. Looked up from germline, CDR1 is SGHTA and CDR2 is FQGNSA. The CDR3 runs to 16 residues. V was clipped by 1 base and J by 1 base, with 11 bases between them. CDR3 DNA: TGTGCCAGCAGCTTAGTTCGGGGTGTATCTGGAAACACCATATATTTT. Translating gives CASSLVRGVSGNTIYF.

This clone appeared once. This rearrangement joins TRBV4-1 to TRBJ2-3; possibly TRBD1 for D (6 bases). The V end lost 0 bases, the J end lost 5 bases, and 18 bases lay between the germline ends. CDR1 and CDR2 from the germline V gene are MGHRA and YSYEKL. The CDR3 covers 17 residues. CDR3 amino acids: CASSQDWDTAAGDTQYF. The CDR3 DNA is TGCGCCAGCAGCCAAGATTGGGACACCGCAGCCGGAGATACGCAGTATTTT.

J is TRBJ2-7 and V is TRBV10-3; unclear D gene. The length of the CDR3 is 13 residues. The V end lost 6 bases, the J end lost 0 bases, and 9 bases lay between the germline ends. The germline CDR1 and CDR2 sequences are ENHRY and SYGVKD. The CDR3 region is CAISAQSSYEQYF. The CDR3 DNA follows: TGTGCCATCAGCGCGCAAAGCTCCTACGAGCAGTACTTC.

The genes are TRBV25-1 and TRBJ2-5, with 9 positions matching TRBD1. Germline trimming cut 6 bases from V and 5 bases from J; bases unmatched to any gene: 4. The germline gives CDR1 MGHDK, CDR2 SYGVNS. The CDR3 runs 13 residues. The CDR3 DNA reads TGTGCCAGCAGGAGGACAGGGGTTGAGACCCAGTACTTC. Protein product: CASRRTGVETQYF.

The chain couples TRBV27 to TRBJ1-2; 8 positions agree with TRBD1. The junction had 2 bases not matched to a gene; V was cut back by 2 bases and J by 0 bases. The germline gives CDR1 MNHEY, CDR2 SMNVEV (reference sequence). This CDR3 comprises 15 residues. The CDR3 DNA sequence: TGTGCCAGCAGTTTAGGGACAGGAACTAACTATGGCTACACCTTC. This encodes CASSLGTGTNYGYTF.

This sequence joins TRBV11-2 and TRBJ1-4; TRBD1 agrees at 7 bases. The CDR3 is 15 amino acids. After removal of 4 bases from V and 8 bases from J, the junction contained 10 bases not matched to a gene. CDR1 SGHAT and CDR2 FQNNGV come from the germline V gene. The CDR3 region is CASSSGTVLREKLFF. CDR3 nucleotides: TGTGCCAGCAGCTCCGGGACAGTCCTCAGGGAAAAACTGTTTTTT. The complete variable domain, with remaining parts taken from reference TRBV11-2 and TRBJ1-4, reads EAGVAQSPRYKIIEKRQSVAFWCNPISGHATLYWYQQILGQGPKLLIQFQNNGVVDDSQLPKDRFSAERLKGVDSTLKIQPAKLEDSAVYLCASSSGTVLREKLFFGSGTQLSVL.

This clone was detected once. The rearrangement links TRBV19 to TRBJ2-3, with 10 bases aligning to TRBD2. Germline V CDR1 and CDR2: LNHDA, SQIVND (reference sequence). The CDR3 runs to 20 residues. V shed 1 base and J 0 bases; nucleotides not matched to a gene: 13. CDR3 DNA sequence: TGTGCCAGTAGTATAGGGGCTAGCGGGGGTTCAATTACTAGCACAGATACGCAGTATTTT. The encoded protein is CASSIGASGGSITSTDTQYF.

This chain links TRBV4-3 with TRBJ2-2, with TRBD1 as a possible D gene (6 bases). The germline V and J ends were trimmed by 4 bases and 2 bases, with 8 bases remaining between them. Germline V gene data show CDR1 as LGHNA and CDR2 as YSLEER. This CDR3 is built from 14 residues. CDR3 nucleotide sequence: TGCGCCAGCAGCCTAGGGGGAAACACCGGGGAGCTGTTTTTT. Amino acid sequence: CASSLGGNTGELFF.

Concerning this clone: Other DNA sequences in this specimen translate into the identical CDR3. The chain employs TRBV18 and TRBJ1-1; tentatively, D is TRBD1 (6 bases). Germline CDR1 KGHSH, CDR2 LQKENI. The CDR3 length is 13 residues. V was trimmed by 2 bases and J by 3 bases, leaving 7 bases between them. The CDR3 nucleotides read TGTGCCAGCTCACCAAACAGGGACACTGAAGCTTTCTTT. Its protein product is CASSPNRDTEAFF.

This chain uses TRBV19 with TRBJ1-5, with 7 bases aligning to TRBD1. J gave up 7 bases and V 4 bases, and 7 bases lay outside the gene matches. The CDR3 runs to 14 residues. CDR1 and CDR2 (germline): LNHDA, SQIVND (reference sequence). Here the CDR3 DNA reads TGTGCCAGTAGTAAGACAGGGAACGGGCAGCCCCAGCATTTT. It yields the protein CASSKTGNGQPQHF.

The CDR3 protein is CASSFLAEQYF. The CDR3 DNA reads TGTGCCAGCAGCTTTCTGGCCGAGCAGTACTTC. The rearrangement joins TRBV7-6 to TRBJ2-7; no clear D gene. Trimming pared 3 bases from V and 6 bases from J, leaving 6 bases between. This CDR3 spans 11 amino acids. Per germline, CDR1 SGHVS and CDR2 FNYEAQ.

This clone was seen once. The V gene is TRBV5-4, the J gene TRBJ2-1; maybe TRBD1 (5 bases). Per the germline V gene, CDR1 is SGHNT and CDR2 is YYREEE (reference sequence). Trimming removed 0 bases from V and 0 bases from J, with 13 bases in between. The CDR3 consists of 17 residues. The CDR3 DNA follows: TGTGCCAGCAGCTTGGGGTCCAGGGTGAGCTCCTACAATGAGCAGTTCTTC. This gives the protein CASSLGSRVSSYNEQFF.

The gene calls are TRBV5-1 and TRBJ2-7; 10 bases match TRBD2. The germline CDR1 and CDR2 sequences are SGHRS and YFSETQ. Losses at the gene ends were 0 bases for V and 0 bases for J; bases not matched to a gene: 6. CDR3 length: 17 residues. The CDR3 DNA sequence: TGCGCCAGCAGCTTGGTAGTAGCGGGGGGTGGCTCCTACGAGCAGTACTTC. Amino acid sequence: CASSLVVAGGGSYEQYF.